This TCR beta chain was documented in a study of blood T cell repertoires in COVID-19. Study in general: Spain, Italy and the United States supplied samples that represented acute and convalescent COVID-19. PBMCs, B-cell-depleted T cells, or T cells provided the cDNA or gDNA that made up the material.

Source study methods: Amplification with reference gene primers provided the estimates of nucleated cell counts. Sequencing was performed with immunoSEQ multiplex PCR; in TCRdb, only in-frame clones are kept and a portion is missing. That table is the source of V, J and clone size, and D and trimming were worked out from the DNA. Among about 100,000 clones listed, about 80% were seen once. Germline V gene lookup returns CDR1 SGDLS and CDR2 YYNGEE. The CDR3 has 14 amino acids. Trimming left V 0 bases short and J 8 bases short, with 14 bases between. This chain uses TRBV9 with TRBJ1-2; TRBD1 might be the D (6 bases). The sample taken for sequencing was peripheral blood. The clonotype originates from a man in his sixties or seventies with active or convalescent COVID-19. CDR3 nucleotides: TGTGCCAGCAGCGTAGAGGGGACAACGGCGGGCTACACCTTC. This codes for CASSVEGTTAGYTF.